This TCR beta chain was observed in a study of response to subunit inactivated influenza vaccine. This clonotype appeared a few times. One entry per CDR3 protein results from TCRdb running MiXCR on the RT-PCR reads. The table lists 700,000 to 900,000 distinct CDR3 sequences, less than 25% of them singletons. The CDR3 is 17 amino acids. With 2 bases removed from V and 10 bases from J, the gap between germline ends came to 21 bases. Germline CDR1 MNHEY, CDR2 SMNVEV (reference sequence). The TCR originated in a middle-aged man who received an inactivated influenza vaccine. The chain employs TRBV27 and TRBJ1-6, with D hard to call. Sequencing used PBMCs from blood, obtained roughly 5 days after vaccination. This chain's CDR3 is CASSLGIEVRPPSPLHF. The DNA for the CDR3 is TGTGCCAGCAGTTTAGGAATTGAGGTCAGGCCCCCATCACCCCTCCACTTT.